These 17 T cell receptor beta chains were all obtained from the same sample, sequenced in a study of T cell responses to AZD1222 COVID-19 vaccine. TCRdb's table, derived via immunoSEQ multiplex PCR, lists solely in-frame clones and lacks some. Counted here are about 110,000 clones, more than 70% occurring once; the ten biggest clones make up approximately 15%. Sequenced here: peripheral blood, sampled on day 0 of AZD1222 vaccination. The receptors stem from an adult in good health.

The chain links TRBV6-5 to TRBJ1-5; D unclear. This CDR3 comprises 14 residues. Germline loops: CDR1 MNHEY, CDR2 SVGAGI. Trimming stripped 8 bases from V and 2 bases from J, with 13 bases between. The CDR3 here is CASALTLGNQPQHF. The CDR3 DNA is TGTGCCAGCGCCCTCACGCTTGGCAATCAGCCCCAGCATTTT.

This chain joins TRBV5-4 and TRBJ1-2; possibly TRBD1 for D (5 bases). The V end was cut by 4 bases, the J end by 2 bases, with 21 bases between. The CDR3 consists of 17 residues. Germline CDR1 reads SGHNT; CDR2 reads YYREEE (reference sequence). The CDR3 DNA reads TGTGCCAGCAGCGCCGATCCCACCTGGGGCGCCAACTATGGCTACACCTTC. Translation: CASSADPTWGANYGYTF.

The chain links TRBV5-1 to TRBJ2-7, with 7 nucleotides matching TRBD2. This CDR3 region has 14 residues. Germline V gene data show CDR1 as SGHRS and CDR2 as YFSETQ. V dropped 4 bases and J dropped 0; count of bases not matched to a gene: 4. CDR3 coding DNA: TGCGCCAGCAGCGAACTAGCGACCTCCTACGAGCAGTACTTC. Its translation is CASSELATSYEQYF. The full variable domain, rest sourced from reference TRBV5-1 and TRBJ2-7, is KAGVTQTPRYLIKTRGQQVTLSCSPISGHRSVSWYQQTPGQGLQFLFEYFSETQRNKGNFPGRFSGRQFSNSRSEMNVSTLELGDSALYLCASSELATSYEQYFGPGTRLTVT.

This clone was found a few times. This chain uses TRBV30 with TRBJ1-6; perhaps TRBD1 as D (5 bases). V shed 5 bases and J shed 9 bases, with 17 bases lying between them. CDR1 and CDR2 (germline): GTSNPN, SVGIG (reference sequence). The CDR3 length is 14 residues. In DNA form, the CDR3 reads TGTGCCTGGCGCCTAACTCAGGGAGTTTCACCCCTCCACTTT. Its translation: CAWRLTQGVSPLHF.

The CDR3 reads CASSLGGGQSGELFF. DNA for the CDR3: TGCGCCAGCAGCTTGGGCGGGGGGCAGAGCGGGGAGCTGTTTTTT. The rearrangement joins TRBV5-1 to TRBJ2-2; 8 bases align to TRBD2. The CDR3 loop spans 15 amino acids. Losses at the gene ends were 0 bases for V and 7 bases for J; bases not matched to a gene: 5. Per the germline V gene, CDR1 is SGHRS and CDR2 is YFSETQ.

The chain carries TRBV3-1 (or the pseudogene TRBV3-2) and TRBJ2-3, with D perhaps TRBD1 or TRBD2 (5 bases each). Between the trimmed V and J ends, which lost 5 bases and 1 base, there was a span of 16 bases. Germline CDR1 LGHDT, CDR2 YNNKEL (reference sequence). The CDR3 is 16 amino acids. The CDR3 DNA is TGTGCCAGCAGCTCCTACCGAGGGGCAGGCACAGATACGCAGTATTTT. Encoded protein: CASSSYRGAGTDTQYF.

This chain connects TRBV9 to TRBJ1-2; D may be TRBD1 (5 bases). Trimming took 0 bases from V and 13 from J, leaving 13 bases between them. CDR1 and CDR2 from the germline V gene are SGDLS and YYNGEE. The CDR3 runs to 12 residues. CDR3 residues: CASSVVWGERTF. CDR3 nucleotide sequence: TGTGCCAGCAGCGTAGTGTGGGGGGAACGCACCTTC.

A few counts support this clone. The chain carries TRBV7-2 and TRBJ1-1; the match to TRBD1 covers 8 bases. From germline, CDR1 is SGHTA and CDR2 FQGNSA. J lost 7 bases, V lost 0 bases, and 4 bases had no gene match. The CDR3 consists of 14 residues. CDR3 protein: CASSLAFGQGEAFF. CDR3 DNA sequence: TGTGCCAGCAGCTTAGCTTTTGGACAGGGTGAAGCTTTCTTT.

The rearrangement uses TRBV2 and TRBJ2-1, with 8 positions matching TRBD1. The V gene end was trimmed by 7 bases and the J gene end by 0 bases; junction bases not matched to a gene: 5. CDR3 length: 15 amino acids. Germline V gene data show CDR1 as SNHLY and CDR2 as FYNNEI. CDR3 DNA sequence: TGTGCCAGCACCCGGGACAGGAGCTCCTACAATGAGCAGTTCTTC. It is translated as CASTRDRSSYNEQFF.

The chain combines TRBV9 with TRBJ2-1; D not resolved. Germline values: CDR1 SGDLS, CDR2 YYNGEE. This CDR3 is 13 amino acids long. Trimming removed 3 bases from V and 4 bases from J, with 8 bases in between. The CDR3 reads CASSEGRYNEQFF. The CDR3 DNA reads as TGTGCCAGCAGCGAAGGACGTTACAATGAGCAGTTCTTC. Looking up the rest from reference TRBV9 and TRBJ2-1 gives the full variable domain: DSGVTQTPKHLITATGQRVTLRCSPRSGDLSVYWYQQSLDQGLQFLIQYYNGEERAKGNILERFSAQQFPDLHSELNLSSLELGDSALYFCASSEGRYNEQFFGPGTRLTVL.

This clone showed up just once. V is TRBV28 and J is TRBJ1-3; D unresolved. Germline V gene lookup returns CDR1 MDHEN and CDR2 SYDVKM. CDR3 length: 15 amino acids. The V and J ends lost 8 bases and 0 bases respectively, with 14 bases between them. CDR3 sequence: CASEFSRTSGNTIYF. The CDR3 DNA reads TGTGCCAGCGAGTTTAGTAGGACCTCTGGAAACACCATATATTTT. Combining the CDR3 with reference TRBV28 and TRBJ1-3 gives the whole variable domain DVKVTQSSRYLVKRTGEKVFLECVQDMDHENMFWYRQDPGLGLRLIYFSYDVKMKEKGDIPEGYSVSREKKERFSLILESASTNQTSMYLCASEFSRTSGNTIYFGEGSWLTVV.

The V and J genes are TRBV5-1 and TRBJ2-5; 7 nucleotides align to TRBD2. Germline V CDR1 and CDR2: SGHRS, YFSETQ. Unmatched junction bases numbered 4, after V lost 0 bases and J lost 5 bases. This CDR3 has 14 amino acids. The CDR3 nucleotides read TGCGCCAGCAGCTTGGGACTAGCATCCGAGACCCAGTACTTC. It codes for CASSLGLASETQYF.

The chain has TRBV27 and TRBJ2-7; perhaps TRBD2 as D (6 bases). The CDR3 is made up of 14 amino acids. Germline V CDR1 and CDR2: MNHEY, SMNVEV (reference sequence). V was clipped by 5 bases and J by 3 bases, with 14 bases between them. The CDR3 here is CASSRRGRIYEQYV. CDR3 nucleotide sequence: TGTGCCAGCAGTCGGCGGGGCCGGATCTACGAGCAGTACGTC.

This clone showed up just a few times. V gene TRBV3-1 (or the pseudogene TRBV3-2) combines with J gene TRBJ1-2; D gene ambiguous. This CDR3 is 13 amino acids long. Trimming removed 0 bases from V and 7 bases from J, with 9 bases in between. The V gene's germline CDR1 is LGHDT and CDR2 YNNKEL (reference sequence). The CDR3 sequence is CASSQDLEGGYTF. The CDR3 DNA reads TGTGCCAGCAGCCAAGATCTTGAGGGTGGCTACACCTTC.

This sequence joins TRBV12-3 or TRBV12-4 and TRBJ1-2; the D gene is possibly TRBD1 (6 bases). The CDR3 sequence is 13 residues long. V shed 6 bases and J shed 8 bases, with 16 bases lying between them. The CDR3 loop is CASSLLGAGGYTF. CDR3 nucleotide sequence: TGTGCCAGCAGCCTACTGGGGGCTGGGGGCTACACCTTC.

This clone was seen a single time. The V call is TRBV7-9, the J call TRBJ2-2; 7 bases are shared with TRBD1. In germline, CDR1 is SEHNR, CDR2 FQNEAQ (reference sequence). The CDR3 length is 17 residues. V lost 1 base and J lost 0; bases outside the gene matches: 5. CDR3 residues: CASSLVTTGANTGELFF. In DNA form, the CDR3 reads TGTGCCAGCAGCTTAGTAACTACAGGGGCGAACACCGGGGAGCTGTTTTTT.

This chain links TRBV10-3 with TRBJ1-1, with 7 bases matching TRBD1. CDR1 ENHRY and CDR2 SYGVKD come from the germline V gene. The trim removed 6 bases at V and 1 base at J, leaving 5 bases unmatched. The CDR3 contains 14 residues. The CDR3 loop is CAIRMGQQNTEAFF. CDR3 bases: TGTGCCATCAGAATGGGACAGCAGAACACTGAAGCTTTCTTT.